The 17 T cell receptor beta chains below all came from one sample that was sequenced in a study of blood T cell repertoires in COVID-19. Method: immunoSEQ multiplex PCR; TCRdb's copy keeps in-frame clones and lacks some. The profile shows a few hundred thousand clones, 89% of them singletons. Material: peripheral blood. The receptor set was obtained from a woman aged 40 to 49 who had recovered from COVID-19.

The chain is built from TRBV5-5 and TRBJ2-4, with a tentative D call TRBD1 (5 bases). The CDR3 sequence is 14 residues long. Germline CDR1 and CDR2: SGHKS and YYEKEE (reference sequence). Trimming removed 0 bases from V and 5 bases from J, with 9 bases in between. This CDR3 reads CASSLEGAQNIQYF. The CDR3 DNA follows: TGTGCCAGCAGCTTGGAAGGGGCCCAAAACATTCAGTACTTC.

This sequence joins TRBV6-5 and TRBJ1-1, with D maybe TRBD1 (5 bases). V was trimmed by 0 bases and J by 0 bases, leaving 11 bases between them. Germline CDR1 MNHEY, CDR2 SVGAGI. There are 16 residues in the CDR3. The DNA for the CDR3 is TGTGCCAGCAGTTACTCGATTTCAGGGATGAACACTGAAGCTTTCTTT. This sequence encodes CASSYSISGMNTEAFF.

The J gene is TRBJ2-1, the V gene TRBV11-2, with D possibly matching TRBD2 (6 bases). Germline CDR1 reads SGHAT; CDR2 reads FQNNGV. This CDR3 contains 16 residues. The V and J ends lost 2 bases and 0 bases respectively, with 11 bases between them. CDR3 residues: CASSLPGLGSYNEQFF. CDR3 coding DNA: TGTGCCAGCAGCTTACCGGGACTGGGCTCCTACAATGAGCAGTTCTTC.

The chain recombines TRBV5-6 with TRBJ2-7; possibly TRBD1 for D (5 bases). The germline V gene has CDR1 SGHDT and CDR2 YYEEEE. The CDR3 runs to 14 residues. Trimming took 3 bases from V and 3 from J, leaving 13 bases between them. CDR3: CASSSATTVYEQYF. The CDR3 DNA sequence: TGTGCCAGCAGCTCGGCGACGACAGTCTACGAGCAGTACTTC.

The chain is built from TRBV11-2 and TRBJ2-1, with D possibly TRBD2 on 5 matching bases. V lost 2 bases to trimming and J lost 7 bases, with 12 bases between them. The germline gives CDR1 SGHAT, CDR2 FQNNGV. The CDR3 length is 14 residues. The CDR3 spells CASSLYGEGNEQFF. The CDR3, as DNA: TGTGCCAGCAGCTTATACGGGGAAGGAAATGAGCAGTTCTTC.

J is TRBJ2-5 and V is TRBV4-2, with TRBD2 identical over 11 bases. J gave up 5 bases and V 3 bases, and 5 bases lay outside the gene matches. The CDR3 length is 15 residues. Germline loops: CDR1 LGHNA, CDR2 YNFKEQ. The CDR3 loop reads CASSQFLAGGETQYF. The CDR3 bases are TGTGCCAGCAGCCAGTTCTTAGCGGGAGGGGAGACCCAGTACTTC.

This clone appeared a single time. In DNA form, the CDR3 reads TGTGCCAGTAGTTTAGCGGGAGGGCCTTGGAATGAGCAGTTCTTC. Translated: CASSLAGGPWNEQFF. The chain couples TRBV19 to TRBJ2-1, with 11 bases fitting TRBD2. Trimming took 5 bases from V and 7 from J; bases not matched to a gene: 7. CDR3 size: 15 residues. Germline values: CDR1 LNHDA, CDR2 SQIVND (reference sequence).

This chain links TRBV18 with TRBJ1-2, with 7 bases identical to TRBD1. CDR1 is KGHSH and CDR2 is LQKENI in the germline V gene. The CDR3 sequence is 15 residues long. The V gene end was trimmed by 3 bases and the J gene end by 4 bases; junction bases not matched to a gene: 8. CDR3 nucleotides: TGTGCCAGCTCACCCGGGACAGATGGGGCCTATGGCTACACCTTC. Translation gives CASSPGTDGAYGYTF.

The V call is TRBV2, the J call TRBJ2-5; 8 bases are shared with TRBD2. The CDR3 loop spans 13 amino acids. V lost 10 bases, J lost 4 bases, and 8 bases stayed unmatched. CDR1 SNHLY and CDR2 FYNNEI come from the germline V gene. CDR3 sequence reads: CAIERETGETQYF. CDR3 nucleotide sequence: TGTGCCATAGAGCGGGAGACGGGAGAGACCCAGTACTTC.

This chain uses TRBV11-1 with TRBJ1-1, with 11 nucleotides matching TRBD1. CDR1 is SGHAT, CDR2 FQDESV, per germline (reference sequence). Trimming removed 2 bases from V and 7 bases from J; junction bases left unmatched: 9. The CDR3 spans 16 residues. The DNA of the CDR3 is TGTGCCAGCAGCTTATGGACAGGGGGCGCCGGTAGTGAAGCTTTCTTT. This gives the protein CASSLWTGGAGSEAFF.

This clone was found once. The J gene is TRBJ2-1, the V gene TRBV15, with 7 bases aligning to TRBD2. Germline V gene sequence: CDR1 LNHNV, CDR2 YYDKDF (reference sequence). CDR3 length: 12 residues. Trimming took 7 bases from V and 8 from J; bases not matched to a gene: 5. The CDR3 reads CATKAAGYEQFF. Here the CDR3 DNA reads TGTGCCACCAAAGCAGCGGGATATGAGCAGTTCTTC. Full variable domain (rest looked up from reference TRBV15 and TRBJ2-1): DAMVIQNPRYQVTQFGKPVTLSCSQTLNHNVMYWYQQKSSQAPKLLFHYYDKDFNNEADTPDNFQSRRPNTSFCFLDIRSPGLGDTAMYLCATKAAGYEQFFGPGTRLTVL.

The rearrangement joins TRBV9 to TRBJ2-5; 11 bases agree with TRBD2. This CDR3 comprises 17 residues. V dropped 0 bases and J dropped 0; count of bases not matched to a gene: 4. Germline V CDR1 and CDR2: SGDLS, YYNGEE. CDR3 nucleotide sequence: TGTGCCAGCAGCGTAGGGGGGACTAGCGGATACCAAGAGACCCAGTACTTC. Amino acids: CASSVGGTSGYQETQYF.

This clone was recorded once. The V and J genes are TRBV5-1 and TRBJ1-3, with a possible D match to TRBD1 (6 bases). V was trimmed by 0 bases and J by 4 bases, leaving 8 bases between them. Germline values: CDR1 SGHRS, CDR2 YFSETQ. This CDR3 comprises 14 residues. CDR3 DNA sequence: TGCGCCAGCAGCTTGGAAGGACAGGGAAACACCATATATTTT. Translation: CASSLEGQGNTIYF.

V is TRBV19 and J is TRBJ2-7; 10 nucleotides match TRBD1. This CDR3 contains 14 residues. CDR1 is LNHDA and CDR2 is SQIVND in the germline V gene (reference sequence). V gave up 10 bases and J gave up 2 bases; unmatched junction bases: 8. The CDR3 region is CAKPGQGSTYEQYF. CDR3 bases: TGTGCCAAACCGGGACAGGGGTCGACCTACGAGCAGTACTTC.

This sequence joins TRBV7-3 and TRBJ1-6; no reliable D call. Trimming shortened V by 5 bases and J by 9 bases, and 14 bases separated the two germline ends. Germline values: CDR1 SGHTA, CDR2 FQGTGA. The CDR3 consists of 14 residues. CDR3 sequence (DNA): TGTGCCAGCAGCGCGGGCTCCGCGGGTTCACCCCTCCACTTT. The encoded protein is CASSAGSAGSPLHF.

The sample holds one count of this clone. The V call is TRBV3-1 (or the pseudogene TRBV3-2), the J call TRBJ2-3; 10 bases agree with TRBD1. Germline-derived CDR1 and CDR2 are LGHDT and YNNKEL (reference sequence). The CDR3 contains 17 residues. J lost 5 bases, V lost 1 base, and 9 bases had no gene match. CDR3 sequence: CASSQGMGQGLGDTQYF. CDR3 bases: TGTGCCAGCAGCCAAGGTATGGGACAGGGGTTAGGAGATACGCAGTATTTT.

The gene calls are TRBV6-5 and TRBJ1-5; TRBD1 matches 9 bases. Germline V gives CDR1 MNHEY, CDR2 SVGAGI. After removal of 8 bases from V and 4 bases from J, the junction contained 3 bases not matched to a gene. This CDR3 region has 13 residues. The CDR3 region has the DNA TGTGCCAGCCGGGACAGGGAAAATCAGCCCCAGCATTTT. Amino acids: CASRDRENQPQHF.